The next 14 T cell receptor beta chains were all read from a single sample in a study of response to subunit inactivated influenza vaccine. Using its own MiXCR run on the RT-PCR reads, TCRdb lists one record per CDR3 protein. The table includes over 300,000 distinct CDR3 sequences, 21% detected once. Sample: PBMCs from blood, taken about 19 months after vaccination. The receptors originated from a man between 50 and 70 years old who received an inactivated influenza vaccine.

The chain recombines TRBV4-3 with TRBJ2-5, with a tentative D call TRBD1 (6 bases). CDR3 length equals 16 residues. V was trimmed by 1 base and J by 1 base, leaving 13 bases between them. Germline V gene data show CDR1 as LGHNA and CDR2 as YSLEER. The CDR3 DNA sequence: TGCGCCAGCAGCCAAGCTAGGGACACCACCCAAGAGACCCAGTACTTC. Protein product: CASSQARDTTQETQYF.

This clonotype was seen only a few times. The rearrangement joins TRBV20-1 to TRBJ2-3, with 11 bases matching TRBD1. CDR1 is DFQATT and CDR2 is SNEGSKA in the germline V gene (reference sequence). J lost 8 bases, V lost 3 bases, and 10 bases had no gene match. CDR3 length: 15 amino acids. CDR3 DNA: TGCAGTGCTAGGGCTATCGGGACAGGGGGAGTTACGCAGTATTTT. This codes for CSARAIGTGGVTQYF.

This clonotype was observed a handful of times. J is TRBJ1-2 and V is TRBV20-1; D gene uncertain. Trimming removed 0 bases at V and 1 base at J, with 12 bases between. CDR1 is DFQATT and CDR2 is SNEGSKA in the germline V gene (reference sequence). The CDR3 is 15 amino acids. CDR3 in amino acids: CSARDIQDNNYGYTF. CDR3 bases: TGCAGTGCTAGAGATATCCAGGATAATAACTATGGCTACACCTTC.

V usage is TRBV28 and J usage is TRBJ2-7; D not certain. CDR1 is MDHEN, CDR2 SYDVKM, per germline. This CDR3 is built from 14 residues. The V and J ends lost 3 bases and 2 bases respectively, with 11 bases between them. The CDR3 nucleotides read TGTGCCAGCAGTTTTCAGATCTTGGCCTACGAGCAGTACTTC. This translates into CASSFQILAYEQYF.

This chain links TRBV12-3 or TRBV12-4 with TRBJ1-2; D uncertain. The germline V and J ends were trimmed by 3 bases and 7 bases, with 9 bases remaining between them. The CDR3 extends over 12 amino acids. CDR3 in amino acids: CASSFVGFGYTF. DNA for the CDR3: TGTGCCAGCAGTTTCGTAGGGTTTGGCTACACCTTC.

A few counts support this clonotype. The J gene is TRBJ2-1, the V gene TRBV28, with 13 bases lining up with TRBD2. The CDR3 length is 17 residues. The germline CDR1 and CDR2 sequences are MDHEN and SYDVKM. V lost 3 bases to trimming and J lost 0 bases; unmatched junction nucleotides: 2. CDR3 coding DNA: TGTGCCAGCAGTTTTACTAGCGGGAGGGCCTCCTACAATGAGCAGTTCTTC. It is translated as CASSFTSGRASYNEQFF.

This clonotype was detected only a few times. This sequence joins TRBV3-1 and TRBJ2-2, with 10 bases identical to TRBD1. Germline trimming cut 2 bases from V and 7 bases from J; bases unmatched to any gene: 7. Germline CDR1 LGHDT, CDR2 YNNKEL (reference sequence). The CDR3 is 16 residues long. Written as DNA, the CDR3 is TGTGCCAGCAGCCAACGCCGGGACAGGGGTTACGGGGAGCTGTTTTTT. Encoded protein: CASSQRRDRGYGELFF.

This clonotype appeared a few times. The chain joins TRBV19 to TRBJ1-1, with 9 positions matching TRBD1. Germline V gives CDR1 LNHDA, CDR2 SQIVND (reference sequence). The trim removed 1 base at V and 1 base at J, leaving 1 base unmatched. The CDR3 totals 15 residues. CDR3 nucleotides: TGTGCCAGTAGTATAGGGGACAGGGCGAACACTGAAGCTTTCTTT. Amino acid sequence: CASSIGDRANTEAFF.

This rearrangement joins TRBV11-1 to TRBJ2-3, with 12 bases matching TRBD2. Germline V gives CDR1 SGHAT, CDR2 FQDESV (reference sequence). V was clipped by 2 bases and J by 9 bases; unmatched bases: 9. There are 16 residues in the CDR3. The CDR3 loop is CASSLMTSGSSGTQYF. In DNA, the CDR3 is TGTGCCAGCAGCTTAATGACTAGCGGGAGTTCGGGAACGCAGTATTTT. Filled out from reference TRBV11-1 and TRBJ2-3, the complete variable domain reads EAEVAQSPRYKITEKSQAVAFWCDPISGHATLYWYRQILGQGPELLVQFQDESVVDDSQLPKDRFSAERLKGVDSTLKIQPAELGDSAMYLCASSLMTSGSSGTQYFGPGTRLTVL.

This clonotype was seen a handful of times. This rearrangement joins TRBV7-9 to TRBJ1-5, with a tentative D call TRBD1 (6 bases). The CDR3 runs 15 residues. Germline V gene sequence: CDR1 SEHNR, CDR2 FQNEAQ (reference sequence). Trimming cost V 5 bases and J 3 bases, with 14 bases left between them. Here the CDR3 reads CASSTGGGFNQPQHF. Written as DNA, the CDR3 is TGTGCCAGCAGCACGGGGGGCGGATTCAATCAGCCCCAGCATTTT.

This clonotype was detected only a few times. V is TRBV4-2 and J is TRBJ2-1; a weak D match, TRBD1 (6 bases). The CDR3 contains 15 residues. V dropped 0 bases and J dropped 3 bases, with 9 bases sitting between them. Germline V gives CDR1 LGHNA, CDR2 YNFKEQ. Written as DNA, the CDR3 is TGTGCCAGCAGCCAAGATAGCAGGGGCTACAATGAGCAGTTCTTC. Residues: CASSQDSRGYNEQFF.

In this sample, this clonotype turned up a few times. The chain links TRBV19 to TRBJ1-1; D not certain. This CDR3 has 13 residues. V was cut by 9 bases and J by 1 base, with 12 bases left in between. Germline V gene data show CDR1 as LNHDA and CDR2 as SQIVND (reference sequence). CDR3 DNA: TGTGCCAGCCGCGCGTGGGCGAACACTGAAGCTTTCTTT. This gives the protein CASRAWANTEAFF.

There are many counts of this clonotype. The chain joins TRBV4-2 to TRBJ1-5; possible D gene TRBD1, 6 bases. This CDR3 is 17 amino acids long. V was trimmed by 1 base and J by 0 bases, leaving 13 bases between them. The germline CDR1 and CDR2 sequences are LGHNA and YNFKEQ. The CDR3 DNA is TGTGCCAGCAGCCAAGTAGGGGGGGGTTTTAGCAATCAGCCCCAGCATTTT. Protein product: CASSQVGGGFSNQPQHF.

The sample holds many counts of this clonotype. V is TRBV15 and J is TRBJ1-4; possibly TRBD1 for D (5 bases). Trimming removed 3 bases from V and 5 bases from J, with 13 bases in between. This CDR3 comprises 15 residues. The germline V gene has CDR1 LNHNV and CDR2 YYDKDF (reference sequence). The CDR3 region is CATSRGLGSNEKLFF. The CDR3 region has the DNA TGTGCCACCAGCAGGGGACTGGGGTCGAATGAAAAACTGTTTTTT.